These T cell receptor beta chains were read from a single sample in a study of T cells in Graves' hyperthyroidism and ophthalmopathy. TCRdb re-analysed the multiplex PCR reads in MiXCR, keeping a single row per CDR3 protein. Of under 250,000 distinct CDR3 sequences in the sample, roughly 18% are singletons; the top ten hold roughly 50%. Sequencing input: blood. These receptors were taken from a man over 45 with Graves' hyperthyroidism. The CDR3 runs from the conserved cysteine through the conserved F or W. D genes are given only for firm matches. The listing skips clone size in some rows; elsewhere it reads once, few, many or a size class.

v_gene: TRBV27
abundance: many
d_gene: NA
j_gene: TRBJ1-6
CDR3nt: TGTGCCAGCAGCCAGGGACGGGACCATTCACCCCTCCACTTT
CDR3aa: CASSQGRDHSPLHF

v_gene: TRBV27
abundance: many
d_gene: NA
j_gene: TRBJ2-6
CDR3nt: TGTGCCAGCAGTACAAGACAAGTCTCTGGGGCCAACGTCCTGACTTTC
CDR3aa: CASSTRQVSGANVLTF

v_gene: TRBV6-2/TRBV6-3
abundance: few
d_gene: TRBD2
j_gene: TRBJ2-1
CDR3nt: TGTGCCAGCAGTTACAACGGCGGGAGAGGCAATGAGCAGTTCTTC
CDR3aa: CASSYNGGRGNEQFF

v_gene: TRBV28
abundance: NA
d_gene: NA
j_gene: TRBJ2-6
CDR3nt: TGTGCCAGCAGTGTAAGACAGGGAGGTGAGGCCAACGTCCTGACTTTC
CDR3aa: CASSVRQGGEANVLTF

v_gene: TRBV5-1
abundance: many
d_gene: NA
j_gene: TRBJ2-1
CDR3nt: TGCGCCAGCAGCTTAGCCGGCAATGAGCAGTTCTTC
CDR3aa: CASSLAGNEQFF

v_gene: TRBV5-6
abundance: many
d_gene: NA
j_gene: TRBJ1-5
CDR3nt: TGTGCCAGCAGCTTGGGGGGTCATAGCAATCAGCCCCAGCATTTT
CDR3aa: CASSLGGHSNQPQHF

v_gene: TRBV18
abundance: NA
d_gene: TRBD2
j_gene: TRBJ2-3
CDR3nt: TGTGCCAGCTCAGGGGGGACTAGCGGGAGCGGCACAGATACGCAGTATTTT
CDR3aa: CASSGGTSGSGTDTQYF

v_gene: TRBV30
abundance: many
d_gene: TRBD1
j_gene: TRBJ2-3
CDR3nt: TGTGCCTGGAACTCTGGGTACGGGACAGGAAGAGATACGCAGTATTTT
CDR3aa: CAWNSGYGTGRDTQYF

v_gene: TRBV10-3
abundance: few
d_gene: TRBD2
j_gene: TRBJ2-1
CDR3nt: TGTGCCATCAGTGAGAAAGGAGCGGGAGGGACCTACAATGAGCAGTTCTTC
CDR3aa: CAISEKGAGGTYNEQFF

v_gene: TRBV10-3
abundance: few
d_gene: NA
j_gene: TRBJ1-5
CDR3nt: TGTGCCATCAGTGAGGGACTAACCAATCAGCCCCAGCATTTT
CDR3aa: CAISEGLTNQPQHF

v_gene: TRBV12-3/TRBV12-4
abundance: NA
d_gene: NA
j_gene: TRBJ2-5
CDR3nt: TGTGCCAGCAGGCGGAGGGGTTCGCGGGCGGCAGAGACCCAGTACTTC
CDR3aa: CASRRRGSRAAETQYF

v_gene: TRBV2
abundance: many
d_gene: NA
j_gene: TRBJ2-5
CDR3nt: TGTGCCAGCAGTGAAGTTTTGGGGGACCAAGAGACCCAGTACTTC
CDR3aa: CASSEVLGDQETQYF

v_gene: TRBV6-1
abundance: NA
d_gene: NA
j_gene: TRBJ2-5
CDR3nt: TGTGCCAGCAGTGAAGGGGGGCCTCACCGGGGAGAGACCCAGTACTTC
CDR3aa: CASSEGGPHRGETQYF

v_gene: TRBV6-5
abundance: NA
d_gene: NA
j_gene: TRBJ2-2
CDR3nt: TGTGCCAGCAGTTACGGAGCGACCGGGGAGCTGTTTTTT
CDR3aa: CASSYGATGELFF

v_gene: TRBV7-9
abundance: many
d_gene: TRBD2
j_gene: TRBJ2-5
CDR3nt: TGTGCCAGCAGCATGACTAGCGCACAAGAGACCCAGTACTTC
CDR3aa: CASSMTSAQETQYF

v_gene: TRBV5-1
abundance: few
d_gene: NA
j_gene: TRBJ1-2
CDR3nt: TGCGCCAGCAGCTTGGGCCGCACGGGAAACTATGGCTACACCTTC
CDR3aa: CASSLGRTGNYGYTF

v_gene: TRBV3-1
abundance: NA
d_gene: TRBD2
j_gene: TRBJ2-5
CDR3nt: TGTGCCAGCAGCCAAGATCTAGCGGGAGAGACCCAGTACTTC
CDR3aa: CASSQDLAGETQYF

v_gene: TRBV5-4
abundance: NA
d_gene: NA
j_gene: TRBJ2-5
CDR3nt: TGTGCCAGCAGCTTGAACGCGGGGGCAGAGACCCAGTACTTC
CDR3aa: CASSLNAGAETQYF

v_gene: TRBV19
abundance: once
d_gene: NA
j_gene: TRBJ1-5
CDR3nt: TGTGCCAGTAGTAAGGCCAGGGATCAGCCCCAGCATTTT
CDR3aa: CASSKARDQPQHF

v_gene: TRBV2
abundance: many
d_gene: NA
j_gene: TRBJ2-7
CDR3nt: TGTGCCAGCAGTGAAGAGAAATCCTACGAGCAGTACTTC
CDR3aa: CASSEEKSYEQYF

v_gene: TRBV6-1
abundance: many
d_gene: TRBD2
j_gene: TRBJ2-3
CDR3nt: TGTGCCAGCAGTTCGATAGCGGGAACCCCCGATACGCAGTATTTT
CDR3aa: CASSSIAGTPDTQYF

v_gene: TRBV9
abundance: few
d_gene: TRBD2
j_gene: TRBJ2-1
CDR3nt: TGTGCCAGCAGCCCACAAATTAGCGGGAGCAATGAGCAGTTCTTC
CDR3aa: CASSPQISGSNEQFF

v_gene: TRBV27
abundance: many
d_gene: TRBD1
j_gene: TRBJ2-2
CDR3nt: TGTGCCAGCAGTTTGACAGGGGTTACCGGGGAGCTGTTTTTT
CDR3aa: CASSLTGVTGELFF

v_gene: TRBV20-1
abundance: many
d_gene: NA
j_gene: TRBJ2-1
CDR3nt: TGCAGTGCTCCGGGTCTAAGCTCCTACAATGAGCAGTTCTTC
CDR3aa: CSAPGLSSYNEQFF

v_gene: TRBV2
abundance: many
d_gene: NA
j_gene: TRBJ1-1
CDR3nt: TGTGCCAGTCTCAGACGAGGGAGCACTGAAGCTTTCTTT
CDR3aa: CASLRRGSTEAFF

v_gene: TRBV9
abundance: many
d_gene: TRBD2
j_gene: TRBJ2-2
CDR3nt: TGTGCCAGCAGCGTACAAGCGGGGCACACCGGGGAGCTGTTTTTT
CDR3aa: CASSVQAGHTGELFF